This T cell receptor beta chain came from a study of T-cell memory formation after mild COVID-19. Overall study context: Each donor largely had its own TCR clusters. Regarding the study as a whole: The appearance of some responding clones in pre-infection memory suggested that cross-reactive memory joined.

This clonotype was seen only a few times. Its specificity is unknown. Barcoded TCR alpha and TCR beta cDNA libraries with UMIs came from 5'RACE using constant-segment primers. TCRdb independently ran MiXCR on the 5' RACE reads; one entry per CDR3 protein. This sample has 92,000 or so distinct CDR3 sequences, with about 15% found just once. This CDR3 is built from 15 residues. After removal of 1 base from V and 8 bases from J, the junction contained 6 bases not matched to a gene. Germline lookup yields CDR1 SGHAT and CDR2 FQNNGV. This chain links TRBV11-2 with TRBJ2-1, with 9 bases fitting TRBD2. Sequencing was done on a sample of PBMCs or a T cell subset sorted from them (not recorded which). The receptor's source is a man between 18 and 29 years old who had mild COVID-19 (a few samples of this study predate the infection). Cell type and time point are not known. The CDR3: CASSLGGGGVDEQFF. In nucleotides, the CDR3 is TGTGCCAGCAGCTTAGGTGGCGGGGGGGTGGATGAGCAGTTCTTC.